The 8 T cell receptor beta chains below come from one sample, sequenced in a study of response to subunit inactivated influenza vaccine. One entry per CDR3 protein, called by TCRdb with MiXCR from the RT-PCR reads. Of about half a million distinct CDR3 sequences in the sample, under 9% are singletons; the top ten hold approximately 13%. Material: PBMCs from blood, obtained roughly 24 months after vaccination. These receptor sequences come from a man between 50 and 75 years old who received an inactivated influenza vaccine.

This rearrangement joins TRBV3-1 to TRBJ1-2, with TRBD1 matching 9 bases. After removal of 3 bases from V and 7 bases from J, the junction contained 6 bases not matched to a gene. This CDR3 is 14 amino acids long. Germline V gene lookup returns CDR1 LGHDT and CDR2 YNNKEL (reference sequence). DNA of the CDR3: TGTGCCAGCAGCCAGGGACAGGGTGTACTTGGCTACACCTTC. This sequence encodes CASSQGQGVLGYTF.

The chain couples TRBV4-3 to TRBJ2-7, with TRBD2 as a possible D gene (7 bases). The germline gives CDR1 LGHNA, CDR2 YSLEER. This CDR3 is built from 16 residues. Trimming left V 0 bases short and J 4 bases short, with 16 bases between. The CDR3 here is CASSQDMAGEGYEQYF. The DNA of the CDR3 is TGCGCCAGCAGCCAAGATATGGCAGGGGAGGGGTACGAGCAGTACTTC.

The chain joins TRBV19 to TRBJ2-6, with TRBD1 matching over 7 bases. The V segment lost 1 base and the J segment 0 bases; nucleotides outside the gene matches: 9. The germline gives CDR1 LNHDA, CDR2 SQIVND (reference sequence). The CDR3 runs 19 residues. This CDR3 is CASSIASGTASSGANVLTF. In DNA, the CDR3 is TGTGCCAGTAGTATAGCCTCCGGGACAGCCAGCTCTGGGGCCAACGTCCTGACTTTC.

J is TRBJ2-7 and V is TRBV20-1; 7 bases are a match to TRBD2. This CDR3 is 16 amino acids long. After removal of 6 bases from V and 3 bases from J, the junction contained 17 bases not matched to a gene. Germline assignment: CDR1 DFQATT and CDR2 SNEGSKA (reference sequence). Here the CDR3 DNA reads TGCAGTGCCCACGTCCCCGGATCGGGGGGACGCTACGAGCAGTACTTC. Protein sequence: CSAHVPGSGGRYEQYF.

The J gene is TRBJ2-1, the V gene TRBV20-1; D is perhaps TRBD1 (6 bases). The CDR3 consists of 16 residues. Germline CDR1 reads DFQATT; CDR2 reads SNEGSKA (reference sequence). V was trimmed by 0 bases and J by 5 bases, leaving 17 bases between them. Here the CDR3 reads CSARDLRGSMDNEQFF. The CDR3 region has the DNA TGCAGTGCTAGAGACCTCAGGGGCTCTATGGACAATGAGCAGTTCTTC.

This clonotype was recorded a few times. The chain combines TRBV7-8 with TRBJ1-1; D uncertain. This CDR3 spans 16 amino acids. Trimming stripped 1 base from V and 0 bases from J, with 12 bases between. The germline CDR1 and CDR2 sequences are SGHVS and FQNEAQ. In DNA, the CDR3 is TGTGCCAGCAGCTTAGGAAACGGGGTGATGAACACTGAAGCTTTCTTT. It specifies CASSLGNGVMNTEAFF.

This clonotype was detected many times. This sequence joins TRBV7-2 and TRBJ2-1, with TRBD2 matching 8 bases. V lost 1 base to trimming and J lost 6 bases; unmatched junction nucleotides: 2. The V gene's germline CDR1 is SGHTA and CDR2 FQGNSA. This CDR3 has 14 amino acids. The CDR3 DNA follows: TGTGCCAGCAGCTTAGGGGCGGGAGGCAATGAGCAGTTCTTC. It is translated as CASSLGAGGNEQFF.

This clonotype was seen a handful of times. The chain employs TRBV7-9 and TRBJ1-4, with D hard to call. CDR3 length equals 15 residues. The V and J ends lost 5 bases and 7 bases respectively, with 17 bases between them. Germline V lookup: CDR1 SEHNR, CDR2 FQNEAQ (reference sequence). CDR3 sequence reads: CASSRGAVYGEKLFF. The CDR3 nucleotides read TGTGCCAGCAGCCGCGGAGCGGTTTATGGTGAAAAACTGTTTTTT.